The text below deals with one T cell receptor beta chain. Deletions cut 7 bases from V and 6 bases from J, with 12 bases between. The CDR3 has 12 amino acids. During active infection, Seattle patients enrolled and were then monitored through disease. The data stem from a study of blood T cell repertoires in COVID-19. Per the original data handling: Amplifying reference gene primers gave estimates of nucleated cell counts. Here immunoSEQ multiplex PCR was the method, and the copy in TCRdb shows in-frame clones only, minus some. The V and J calls and clone size were taken over from that table, and D and trimming were inferred from the DNA. The sample records under 450,000 clones, about nine tenths being singletons.

Material for sequencing was peripheral blood. The clonotype originates from a woman aged 45-59 years with COVID-19, enrolled during active disease. V usage is TRBV12-3 or TRBV12-4 and J usage is TRBJ1-2; TRBD1 is a possible D gene (6 bases). The CDR3 reads CASTRDIHGYTF. Here the CDR3 DNA reads TGTGCCAGCACCCGGGACATCCATGGCTACACCTTC.